A single sample is the source of the 11 T cell receptor beta chains below, sequenced in a study of shared clonotypes between healthy human individuals. Clones were sequenced by immunoSEQ multiplex PCR, and TCRdb holds only the in-frame ones, with some missing. The profile shows over a million clones, around 75% of them singletons. The material sequenced was memory CD4+ T cells sorted from blood. As to subset: CD45RA-negative fraction. The receptors shown here come from a man aged 18-30 years in good health.

The chain is built from TRBV11-2 and TRBJ1-2, with 8 bases aligning to TRBD1. CDR3 length: 14 residues. The V and J ends lost 3 bases and 7 bases, in that order; junction bases with no gene match: 7. The germline gives CDR1 SGHAT, CDR2 FQNNGV. In nucleotides, the CDR3 is TGTGCCAGCAGCTTGGACGGGACAGGCGGTGGCTACACCTTC. It translates to CASSLDGTGGGYTF.

The chain combines TRBV5-1 with TRBJ2-1; D is possibly TRBD2 (6 bases). CDR3 length: 14 amino acids. The germline V and J ends were trimmed by 1 base and 7 bases, with 12 bases remaining between them. Germline V CDR1 and CDR2: SGHRS, YFSETQ. The CDR3 reads CASSLSGTGNEQFF. DNA for the CDR3: TGCGCCAGCAGCTTGTCAGGGACTGGGAATGAGCAGTTCTTC.

The rearrangement uses TRBV7-9 and TRBJ1-4; tentatively, D is TRBD1 (5 bases). The V end lost 5 bases, the J end lost 11 bases, and 15 bases lay between the germline ends. Germline V gene sequence: CDR1 SEHNR, CDR2 FQNEAQ (reference sequence). CDR3 size: 13 residues. The CDR3 nucleotides read TGTGCCAGCAGCGATGACGGGGGGAAGAAACTGTTTTTT. Protein product: CASSDDGGKKLFF.

This chain uses TRBV2 with TRBJ2-3, with 7 bases that match TRBD2. CDR1 and CDR2 from the germline V gene are SNHLY and FYNNEI. The CDR3 length is 15 residues. V was clipped by 6 bases and J by 4 bases; unmatched bases: 10. The CDR3 region is CASRAGTNSPDTQYF. CDR3 coding DNA: TGTGCCAGCAGAGCCGGGACTAATTCCCCAGATACGCAGTATTTT.

This clone was observed a single time. The chain uses TRBV28 and TRBJ2-5; no reliable D call. Trimming cost V 5 bases and J 4 bases, with 8 bases left between them. CDR1 and CDR2 from the germline V gene are MDHEN and SYDVKM. The CDR3 has 12 amino acids. This CDR3 is CASSTLTETQYF. The CDR3 nucleotides read TGTGCCAGCAGTACTCTGACAGAGACCCAGTACTTC.

The rearrangement joins TRBV19 to TRBJ1-1, with D possibly matching TRBD1 (6 bases). The CDR3 covers 15 residues. Deletions cut 6 bases from V and 1 base from J, with 15 bases between. Germline V CDR1 and CDR2: LNHDA, SQIVND (reference sequence). The CDR3 is CASSDQLGGNTEAFF. DNA of the CDR3: TGTGCCAGTAGCGACCAACTAGGGGGGAACACTGAAGCTTTCTTT.

The chain combines TRBV10-1 with TRBJ1-1; D is possibly TRBD1 (5 bases). Germline V gene lookup returns CDR1 WNHNN and CDR2 SYGVQD (reference sequence). V lost 3 bases to trimming and J lost 4 bases, with 9 bases between them. CDR3 length equals 13 residues. CDR3 bases: TGCGCCAGCAGTGATGCCGGGACCACTGAAGCTTTCTTT. It codes for CASSDAGTTEAFF.

The table lists this clone with a few counts. The gene calls are TRBV19 and TRBJ1-1; possible D gene TRBD1, 5 bases. Germline CDR1 is LNHDA and CDR2 is SQIVND (reference sequence). The CDR3 runs to 14 residues. V was pared by 6 bases and J by 1 base, with 12 bases between. The CDR3 region is CASSGGTWNTEAFF. For the CDR3, the DNA is TGTGCCAGTAGCGGAGGGACGTGGAACACTGAAGCTTTCTTT.

The chain links TRBV25-1 to TRBJ1-1; perhaps TRBD1 as D (6 bases). Germline assignment: CDR1 MGHDK and CDR2 SYGVNS. Between the trimmed V and J ends, which lost 8 bases and 8 bases, there was a span of 12 bases. This CDR3 has 11 amino acids. CDR3 bases: TGTGCCAGCGGGAGGACAGAGGAAGCTTTCTTT. Protein: CASGRTEEAFF.

There are a few counts of this clone. The chain is built from TRBV25-1 and TRBJ2-1; no clear D gene. Germline V lookup: CDR1 MGHDK, CDR2 SYGVNS. The V end lost 7 bases, the J end lost 0 bases, and 10 bases lay between the germline ends. CDR3 size: 14 residues. The CDR3 DNA is TGTGCCAGCATCCCCGCAGGCTCCTACAATGAGCAGTTCTTC. Translated: CASIPAGSYNEQFF.

This chain connects TRBV29-1 to TRBJ1-3; no firm D call. Germline V gene sequence: CDR1 SQVTM, CDR2 ANQGSEA. The length of the CDR3 is 13 residues. V was shortened by 4 bases and J by 0 bases, with 7 bases between the two germline ends. The CDR3 loop reads CSVVQFSGNTIYF. The DNA for the CDR3 is TGCAGCGTTGTACAGTTCTCTGGAAACACCATATATTTT.